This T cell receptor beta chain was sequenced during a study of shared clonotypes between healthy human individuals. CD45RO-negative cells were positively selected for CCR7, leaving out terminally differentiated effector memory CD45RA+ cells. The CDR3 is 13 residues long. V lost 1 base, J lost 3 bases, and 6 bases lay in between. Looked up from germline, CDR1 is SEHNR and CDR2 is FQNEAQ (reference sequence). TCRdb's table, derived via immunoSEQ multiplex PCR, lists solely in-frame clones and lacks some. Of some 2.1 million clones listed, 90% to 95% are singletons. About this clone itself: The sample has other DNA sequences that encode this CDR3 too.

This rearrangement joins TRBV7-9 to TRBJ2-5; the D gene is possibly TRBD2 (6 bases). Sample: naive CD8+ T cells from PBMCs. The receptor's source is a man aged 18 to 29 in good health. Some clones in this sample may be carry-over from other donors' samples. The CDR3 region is CASSLGGEETQYF. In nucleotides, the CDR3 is TGTGCCAGCAGCTTAGGCGGGGAAGAGACCCAGTACTTC.